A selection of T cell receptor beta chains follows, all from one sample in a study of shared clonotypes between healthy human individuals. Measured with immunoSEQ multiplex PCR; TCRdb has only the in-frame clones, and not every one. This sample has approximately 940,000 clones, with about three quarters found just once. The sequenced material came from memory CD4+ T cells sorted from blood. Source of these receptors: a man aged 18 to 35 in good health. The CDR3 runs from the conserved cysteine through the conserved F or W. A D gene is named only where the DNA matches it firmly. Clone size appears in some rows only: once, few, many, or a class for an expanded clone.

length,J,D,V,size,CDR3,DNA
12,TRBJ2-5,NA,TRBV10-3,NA,CAISGGEETQYF,TGTGCCATCAGTGGCGGAGAAGAGACCCAGTACTTC
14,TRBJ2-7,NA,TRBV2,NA,CASSAQGLDYEQYF,TGTGCCAGCAGTGCACAGGGACTTGACTACGAGCAGTACTTC
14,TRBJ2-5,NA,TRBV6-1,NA,CASSEASGKGTQYF,TGTGCCAGCAGTGAAGCGTCAGGGAAGGGGACCCAGTACTTC
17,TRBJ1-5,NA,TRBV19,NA,CASSPPRDGRSNQPQHF,TGTGCCAGTAGTCCTCCTAGGGACGGTCGTAGCAATCAGCCCCAGCATTTT
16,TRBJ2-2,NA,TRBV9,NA,CASSVGAGGNTGELFF,TGTGCCAGCAGCGTTGGAGCGGGTGGAAACACCGGGGAGCTGTTTTTT
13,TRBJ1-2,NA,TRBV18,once,CASSPDKNYGYTF,TGTGCCAGCTCACCCGACAAAAACTATGGCTACACCTTC
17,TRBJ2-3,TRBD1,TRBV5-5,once,CASSAGQGALGTDTQYF,TGTGCCAGCAGCGCTGGACAGGGGGCGCTAGGGACAGATACGCAGTATTTT
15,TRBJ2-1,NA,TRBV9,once,CASSVGVGAVEEQFF,TGTGCCAGCAGCGTAGGGGTAGGGGCCGTGGAGGAGCAGTTCTTC
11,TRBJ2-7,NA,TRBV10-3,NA,CAIQGAYEQYF,TGTGCCATTCAGGGCGCCTACGAGCAGTACTTC
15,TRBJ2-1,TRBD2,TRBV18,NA,CASSPPGLAGIEQFF,TGTGCCAGCTCACCACCGGGGCTAGCGGGGATAGAGCAGTTCTTC
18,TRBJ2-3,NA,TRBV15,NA,CATSRDVKGGGSTDTQYF,TGTGCCACCAGCAGAGATGTTAAGGGGGGCGGGAGCACAGATACGCAGTATTTT
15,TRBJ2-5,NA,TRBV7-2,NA,CASSVPRPLGETQYF,TGTGCCAGCAGCGTACCCCGGCCCCTAGGAGAGACCCAGTACTTC
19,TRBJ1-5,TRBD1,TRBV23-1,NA,CASSQTKTGGNCGNVPQHF,TGCGCCAGCAGTCAAACTAAAACAGGGGGCAACTGCGGCAATGTGCCCCAGCATTTT
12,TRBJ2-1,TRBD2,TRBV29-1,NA,CSALGRADEQFF,TGCAGCGCCCTTGGGAGGGCGGATGAGCAGTTCTTC
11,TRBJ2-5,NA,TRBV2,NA,CASKGFGTQYF,TGTGCCAGCAAGGGCTTTGGGACCCAGTACTTC
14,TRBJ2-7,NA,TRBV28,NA,CASSFTGGLGEQYF,TGTGCCAGCAGTTTTACGGGGGGCCTAGGCGAGCAGTACTTC
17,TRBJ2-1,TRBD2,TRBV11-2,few,CASSLVPTSRGHNEQFF,TGTGCCAGCAGCTTAGTGCCGACTAGCCGAGGTCACAATGAGCAGTTCTTC
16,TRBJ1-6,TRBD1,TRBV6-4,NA,CARMQGDLTYNSPLHF,TGTGCCAGAATGCAGGGGGACCTCACCTATAATTCACCCCTCCACTTT
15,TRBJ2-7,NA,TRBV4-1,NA,CASSPVGVSSYEQYF,TGCGCCAGCAGCCCGGTTGGGGTAAGCTCCTACGAGCAGTACTTC
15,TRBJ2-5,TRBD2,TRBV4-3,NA,CASSQDRAGLGTQYF,TGCGCCAGCAGCCAAGATCGAGCGGGACTGGGGACCCAGTACTTC
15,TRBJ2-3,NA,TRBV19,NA,CASNSGGHRMDTQYF,TGTGCCAGTAACTCAGGAGGACATCGGATGGATACGCAGTATTTT
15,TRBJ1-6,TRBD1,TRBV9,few,CASSVEADRGSPLHF,TGTGCCAGCAGCGTAGAAGCGGACAGGGGGTCACCCCTCCACTTT
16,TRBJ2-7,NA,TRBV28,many,CASSLIISQGTHEQYF,TGTGCCAGCAGTTTAATTATCTCACAGGGCACCCACGAGCAGTACTTC
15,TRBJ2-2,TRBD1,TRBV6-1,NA,CASLRTGVDTGELFF,TGTGCCAGCCTCCGGACAGGGGTGGATACCGGGGAGCTGTTTTTT